This T cell receptor (beta chain) derives from a study of blood T cell repertoires in COVID-19. Under the authors' procedure: For nucleated cells, counts were estimated from reference gene primer amplification. Sequencing used immunoSEQ multiplex PCR; TCRdb keeps in-frame clones, though not all of them. The V and J calls and clone size are taken from that table; D and trimming were inferred from the DNA. Of more than 300,000 clones in the sample, about 90% were seen once. V shed 4 bases and J shed 2 bases, with 12 bases lying between them. The CDR3 length is 16 residues. In germline, CDR1 is LNHDA, CDR2 SQIVND (reference sequence).

The sequenced material came from peripheral blood. The chain combines TRBV19 with TRBJ2-6; possible D gene TRBD1, 6 bases. This TCR was sampled from a man aged 18-30 years who had recovered from COVID-19. CDR3 nucleotides: TGTGCCAGTAGTAACCCTAACAGGGCTGGGGCCAACGTCCTGACTTTC. Its translation is CASSNPNRAGANVLTF.